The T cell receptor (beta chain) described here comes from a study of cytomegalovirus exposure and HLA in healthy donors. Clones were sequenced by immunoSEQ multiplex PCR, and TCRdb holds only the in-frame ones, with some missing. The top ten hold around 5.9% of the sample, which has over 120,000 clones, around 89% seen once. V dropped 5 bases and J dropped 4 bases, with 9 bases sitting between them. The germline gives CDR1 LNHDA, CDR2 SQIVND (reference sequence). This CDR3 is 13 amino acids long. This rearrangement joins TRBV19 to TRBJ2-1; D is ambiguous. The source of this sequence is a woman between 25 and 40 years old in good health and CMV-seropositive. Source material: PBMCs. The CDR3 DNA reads TGTGCCAGTAGTCAGGTCAATTACAATGAGCAGTTCTTC. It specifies CASSQVNYNEQFF.